Here is one T cell receptor beta chain with its context. The antigen is not known. The entry originates in a study of siplizumab effects on memory and regulatory T cells. Germline V gene data show CDR1 as SNHLY and CDR2 as FYNNEI. The CDR3 contains 14 residues. Trimming removed 6 bases at V and 1 base at J, with 13 bases between. Findings and caveats of the study: Proliferating siplizumab-cultured Tregs lacked confirmed suppressive function. Alloreactive sequences whose origin lay in unstimulated CD4+ memory cells were significantly reduced by siplizumab. Roughly 75-95% of proliferating clones (CD4+ or CD8+) could not be assigned a naive or memory phenotype.

Sequenced by immunoSEQ multiplex PCR; TCRdb stores in-frame clones only, minus some. Of 5,500 to 7,500 clones listed, approximately 60% are singletons. This clonotype was obtained from a human donor in good health. The chain couples TRBV2 to TRBJ2-7, with D perhaps assigned TRBD1 or TRBD2 (6 bases each). The sample was effector memory CD8+ T cells sorted from blood. Subset here: unstimulated CD8+ effector memory T cells. The CDR3 sequence: CASRGGQISYEQYF. The CDR3 bases are TGTGCCAGCAGAGGGGGGCAAATTTCCTACGAGCAGTACTTC.